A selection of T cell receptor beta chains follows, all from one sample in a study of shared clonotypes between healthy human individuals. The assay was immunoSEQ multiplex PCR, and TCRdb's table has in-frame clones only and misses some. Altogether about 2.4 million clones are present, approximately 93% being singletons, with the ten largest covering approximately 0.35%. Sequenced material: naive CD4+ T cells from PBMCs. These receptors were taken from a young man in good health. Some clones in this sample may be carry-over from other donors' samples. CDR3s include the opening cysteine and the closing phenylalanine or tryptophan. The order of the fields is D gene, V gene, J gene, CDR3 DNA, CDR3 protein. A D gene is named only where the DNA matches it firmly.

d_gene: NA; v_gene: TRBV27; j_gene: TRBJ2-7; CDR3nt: TGTGCCAGCAGTTTAGGGCGGCAGGGGCCCTACGAGCAGTACTTC; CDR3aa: CASSLGRQGPYEQYF
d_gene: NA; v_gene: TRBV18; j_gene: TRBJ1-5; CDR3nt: TGTGCCAGCTCACCAGGGGGGCAGGGGAACCAGCCCCAGCATTTT; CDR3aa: CASSPGGQGNQPQHF
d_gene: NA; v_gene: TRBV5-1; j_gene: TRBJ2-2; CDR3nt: TGCGCCAGCAGCGGCTGGGGCTCCTCAAACACCGGGGAGCTGTTTTTT; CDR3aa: CASSGWGSSNTGELFF
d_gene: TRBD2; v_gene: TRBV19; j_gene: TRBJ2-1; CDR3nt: TGTGCCAGTAGTAAAGCTAGCGGGTTCAATGAGCAGTTCTTC; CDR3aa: CASSKASGFNEQFF
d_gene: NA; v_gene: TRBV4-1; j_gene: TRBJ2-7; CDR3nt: TGCGCCAGCACCGCGGCAGTCTACGAGCAGTACTTC; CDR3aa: CASTAAVYEQYF
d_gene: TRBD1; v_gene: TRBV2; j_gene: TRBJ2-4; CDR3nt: TGTGCCAGCATGGACAGGGGGTCGCTAGCCAAAAACATTCAGTACTTC; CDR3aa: CASMDRGSLAKNIQYF
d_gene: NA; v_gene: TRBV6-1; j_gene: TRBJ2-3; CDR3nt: TGTGCCAGCAGCCCCACTAGAAATACGCAGTATTTT; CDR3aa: CASSPTRNTQYF
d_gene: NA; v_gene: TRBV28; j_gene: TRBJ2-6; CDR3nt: TGTGCCAGCAGTTTAATAGGGTCTGGGGCCAACGTCCTGACTTTC; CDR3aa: CASSLIGSGANVLTF
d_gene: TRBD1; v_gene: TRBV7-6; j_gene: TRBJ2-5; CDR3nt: TGTGCCAGCAGCTTAGCTAGGCAGGGGGCAGGGGAGACCCAGTACTTC; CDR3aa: CASSLARQGAGETQYF
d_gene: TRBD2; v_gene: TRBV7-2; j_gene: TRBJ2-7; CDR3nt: TGTGCCAGCAGCTTAGGGGGGACTAGCGGGAGTATAAACGAGCAGTACTTC; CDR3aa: CASSLGGTSGSINEQYF
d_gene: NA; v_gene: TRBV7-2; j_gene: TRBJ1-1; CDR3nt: TGTGCCAGCAGCTTTATTGGGGGGATGGATGCTTTCTTT; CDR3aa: CASSFIGGMDAFF
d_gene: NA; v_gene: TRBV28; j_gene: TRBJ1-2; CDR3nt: TGTGCCAGCTCTCGCATGGGAGGGATCTATGGCTACACCTTC; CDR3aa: CASSRMGGIYGYTF
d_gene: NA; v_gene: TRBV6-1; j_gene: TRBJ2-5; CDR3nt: TGTGCCAGCGACTCGCCTATTTTAACGAAAGAGACCCAGTACTTC; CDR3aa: CASDSPILTKETQYF
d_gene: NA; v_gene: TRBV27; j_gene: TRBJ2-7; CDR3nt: TGTGCCAGCAGTTCGCTGAGTTACTACGAGCAGTACTTC; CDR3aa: CASSSLSYYEQYF
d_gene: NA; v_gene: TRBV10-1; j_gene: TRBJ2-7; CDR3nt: TGCGCCAGCAGTGAGTCGAGTCGTAGTTGGGGCTACGAGCAGTACTTC; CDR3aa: CASSESSRSWGYEQYF
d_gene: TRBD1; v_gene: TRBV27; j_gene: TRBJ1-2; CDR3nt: TGTGCCAGCAAAGGCAGGGGACAGGGGATTTATGGCTACACCTTC; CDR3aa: CASKGRGQGIYGYTF